This passage covers 32 T cell receptor beta chains from one sample sequenced in a study of blood T cell repertoires in COVID-19. Sequencing used immunoSEQ multiplex PCR; TCRdb keeps in-frame clones, though not all of them. The top ten clones hold 10% of a sample with 200,000 or so clones, about 82% of them seen once. The sequenced sample was peripheral blood. The receptors here all came from a woman of 80 years or more with acute or convalescent COVID-19.

CDR3 loop: CASSPRDSAGNTIYF. DNA of the CDR3: TGTGCCAGCAGCCCACGGGACTCAGCTGGAAACACCATATATTTT. V and J are TRBV11-1 and TRBJ1-3, with D maybe TRBD1 (5 bases). The CDR3 is 15 residues long. Per the germline V gene, CDR1 is SGHAT and CDR2 is FQDESV (reference sequence). Trimming pared 5 bases from V and 2 bases from J, leaving 13 bases between.

The CDR3 bases are TGCGCCAGCAGATTTGGGGACAGTGGGACTGAAGCTTTCTTT. Residues: CASRFGDSGTEAFF. The chain combines TRBV5-1 with TRBJ1-1, with 7 positions matching TRBD1. Germline V gene lookup returns CDR1 SGHRS and CDR2 YFSETQ. V lost 5 bases, J lost 5 bases, and 9 bases stayed unmatched. The CDR3 has 14 amino acids.

The rearrangement uses TRBV30 and TRBJ1-4, with 9 bases lining up with TRBD1. The CDR3 has 14 residues. Trimming removed 2 bases from V and 7 bases from J; junction bases left unmatched: 5. In germline, CDR1 is GTSNPN, CDR2 SVGIG (reference sequence). The CDR3 nucleotides read TGTGCCTGGAGTAAAGGACAGGGGATTGAAAAACTGTTTTTT. Translation gives CAWSKGQGIEKLFF.

This clone was observed a handful of times. This sequence joins TRBV7-6 and TRBJ2-1; tentative D call: TRBD2 (6 bases). CDR1 is SGHVS and CDR2 is FNYEAQ in the germline V gene. CDR3 length equals 16 residues. Trimming left V 2 bases short and J 5 bases short, with 16 bases between. The CDR3 region has the DNA TGTGCCAGCAGCTTACGCGGGGCGGGTACGAACAATGAGCAGTTCTTC. This gives the protein CASSLRGAGTNNEQFF.

The chain joins TRBV4-3 to TRBJ1-5; TRBD1 matches 8 bases. The CDR3 has 18 amino acids. The junction had 15 bases not matched to a gene; V was cut back by 1 base and J by 7 bases. Germline V CDR1 and CDR2: LGHNA, YSLEER. CDR3 sequence: CASSQGWLGTGGIQPQHF. The CDR3 coding sequence is TGCGCCAGCAGCCAAGGGTGGCTGGGGACAGGAGGAATCCAGCCCCAGCATTTT.

The chain uses TRBV5-6 and TRBJ1-4, with TRBD1 identical over 10 bases. This CDR3 comprises 15 residues. J was trimmed by 7 bases and V by 2 bases; bases with no gene match: 5. Germline CDR1 reads SGHDT; CDR2 reads YYEEEE. The CDR3 reads CASSFWTGGSEKLFF. The CDR3 DNA reads as TGTGCCAGCAGCTTCTGGACAGGGGGATCTGAAAAACTGTTTTTT.

The chain has TRBV30 and TRBJ1-3, with D perhaps TRBD1 (6 bases). Trimming removed 3 bases at V and 4 bases at J, with 7 bases between. CDR1 and CDR2 from the germline V gene are GTSNPN and SVGIG (reference sequence). This CDR3 is built from 12 residues. CDR3 loop: CAWSGQGNTIYF. The CDR3 bases are TGTGCCTGGAGCGGACAGGGAAACACCATATATTTT. Complete variable domain (other parts from reference TRBV30 and TRBJ1-3): SQTIHQWPATLVQPVGSPLSLECTVEGTSNPNLYWYRQAAGRGLQLLFYSVGIGQISSEVPQNLSASRPQDRQFILSSKKLLLSDSGFYLCAWSGQGNTIYFGEGSWLTVV.

V and J are TRBV6-5 and TRBJ1-4; maybe TRBD1 (6 bases). The CDR3 length is 14 residues. Trimming removed 11 bases from V and 3 bases from J, with 16 bases in between. Germline assignment: CDR1 MNHEY and CDR2 SVGAGI. The CDR3: CALSTGSANEKLFF. The DNA of the CDR3 is TGTGCCCTAAGTACAGGGTCGGCTAATGAAAAACTGTTTTTT.

The V and J genes are TRBV28 and TRBJ1-5, with TRBD1 as a possible D gene (5 bases). The CDR3 is 13 amino acids. Deletions cut 8 bases from V and 2 bases from J, with 10 bases between. Germline assignment: CDR1 MDHEN and CDR2 SYDVKM. The CDR3 DNA reads as TGTGCCAGCTACAGGCCAGGCAATCAGCCCCAGCATTTT. It translates to CASYRPGNQPQHF. The entire variable domain, with the rest obtained from reference TRBV28 and TRBJ1-5, is as follows: DVKVTQSSRYLVKRTGEKVFLECVQDMDHENMFWYRQDPGLGLRLIYFSYDVKMKEKGDIPEGYSVSREKKERFSLILESASTNQTSMYLCASYRPGNQPQHFGDGTRLSIL.

The V gene is TRBV4-3, the J gene TRBJ1-4; TRBD1 is a possible D gene (6 bases). There are 16 residues in the CDR3. Deletions cut 2 bases from V and 6 bases from J, with 16 bases between. Per the germline V gene, CDR1 is LGHNA and CDR2 is YSLEER. The CDR3 DNA is TGCGCCAGCAGCCAAAATCCCAGGGGTTTAGATGAAAAACTGTTTTTT. Translation: CASSQNPRGLDEKLFF.

The gene calls are TRBV15 and TRBJ2-2, with D possibly TRBD1 on 7 matching bases. V lost 4 bases and J 6 bases, leaving 12 bases between the germline ends. This CDR3 spans 14 amino acids. The germline V gene has CDR1 LNHNV and CDR2 YYDKDF (reference sequence). The CDR3 loop reads CATSITGEAGELFF. CDR3 DNA sequence: TGTGCCACCAGCATCACAGGGGAGGCCGGGGAGCTGTTTTTT. The full variable domain, in which reference TRBV15 and TRBJ2-2 provide the parts outside the CDR3, is DAMVIQNPRYQVTQFGKPVTLSCSQTLNHNVMYWYQQKSSQAPKLLFHYYDKDFNNEADTPDNFQSRRPNTSFCFLDIRSPGLGDTAMYLCATSITGEAGELFFGEGSRLTVL.

The chain has TRBV5-1 and TRBJ2-3; 7 positions agree with TRBD2. This CDR3 region has 22 residues. The trim removed 0 bases at V and 0 bases at J, leaving 22 bases unmatched. In germline, CDR1 is SGHRS, CDR2 YFSETQ. The DNA for the CDR3 is TGCGCCAGCAGCTTGGAGGTTGGCGGGGGAGATTTCTTCTCAACTAGCACAGATACGCAGTATTTT. Translation: CASSLEVGGGDFFSTSTDTQYF.

The gene calls are TRBV9 and TRBJ1-6, with D unresolved. This CDR3 region has 14 residues. Trimming removed 0 bases at V and 6 bases at J, with 7 bases between. Germline V gene sequence: CDR1 SGDLS, CDR2 YYNGEE. The CDR3 DNA sequence: TGTGCCAGCAGCGTAGAACAGACTAATTCACCCCTCCACTTT. It encodes CASSVEQTNSPLHF.

This chain uses TRBV19 with TRBJ1-2; 7 bases align to TRBD1. Per the germline V gene, CDR1 is LNHDA and CDR2 is SQIVND (reference sequence). The CDR3 extends over 13 amino acids. Trimming at V came to 4 bases and at J to 4 bases, leaving 3 bases not matched to a gene. The CDR3 sequence: CASSTDRLYGYTF. The CDR3 bases are TGTGCCAGTAGTACGGACAGGCTCTATGGCTACACCTTC.

The CDR3 is CASSFSTGANYGYTF. The DNA of the CDR3 is TGTGCCAGCAGCTTCTCGACAGGGGCAAACTATGGCTACACCTTC. The genes are TRBV7-9 and TRBJ1-2, with 8 bases identical to TRBD1. Germline CDR1 and CDR2: SEHNR and FQNEAQ (reference sequence). The CDR3 covers 15 residues. The J segment lost 2 bases and the V segment lost 3 bases, leaving 5 bases of the junction unmatched.

This chain uses TRBV27 with TRBJ1-2, with 9 bases lining up with TRBD1. V was pared by 5 bases and J by 8 bases, with 9 bases of the junction left unmatched. Germline V gives CDR1 MNHEY, CDR2 SMNVEV (reference sequence). This CDR3 has 14 amino acids. CDR3 sequence reads: CASSPQGAGLGYTF. CDR3 nucleotide sequence: TGTGCCAGCAGTCCACAGGGGGCCGGTTTGGGCTACACCTTC.

The rearrangement uses TRBV9 and TRBJ2-3, with 7 nucleotides matching TRBD1. The J segment lost 4 bases and the V segment lost 0 bases, leaving 2 bases of the junction unmatched. Looked up from germline, CDR1 is SGDLS and CDR2 is YYNGEE. This CDR3 is built from 14 residues. CDR3 protein: CASSVDTGADTQYF. The DNA of the CDR3 is TGTGCCAGCAGCGTAGATACAGGGGCAGATACGCAGTATTTT.

Many counts were recorded for this clone. The chain has TRBV28 and TRBJ1-5, with 7 bases aligning to TRBD1. Trimming cost V 5 bases and J 5 bases; bases outside gene matches: 3. The CDR3 spans 13 residues. Per germline, CDR1 MDHEN and CDR2 SYDVKM. Here the CDR3 reads CASSQGVYQPQHF. For the CDR3, the DNA is TGTGCCAGCAGTCAGGGGGTATATCAGCCCCAGCATTTT.

The J gene is TRBJ2-3, the V gene TRBV5-1, with 7 bases lining up with TRBD2. V lost 3 bases to trimming and J lost 2 bases; unmatched junction nucleotides: 9. Looked up from germline, CDR1 is SGHRS and CDR2 is YFSETQ. The CDR3 consists of 16 residues. The DNA of the CDR3 is TGCGCCAGCAGCTCGGGAGGAGGGACGGTCACAGATACGCAGTATTTT. The encoded protein is CASSSGGGTVTDTQYF.

This chain links TRBV11-3 with TRBJ2-3, with 9 bases lining up with TRBD1. The germline V gene has CDR1 SGHNT and CDR2 YENEEA. Germline trimming cut 4 bases from V and 0 bases from J; bases unmatched to any gene: 2. CDR3 length: 15 residues. The CDR3, as DNA: TGTGCCAGCAGCTCCGGGACAGGGAGCACAGATACGCAGTATTTT. The encoded protein is CASSSGTGSTDTQYF. Complete variable domain (other parts from reference TRBV11-3 and TRBJ2-3): EAGVVQSPRYKIIEKKQPVAFWCNPISGHNTLYWYLQNLGQGPELLIRYENEEAVDDSQLPKDRFSAERLKGVDSTLKIQPAELGDSAVYLCASSSGTGSTDTQYFGPGTRLTVL.

The chain combines TRBV3-1 (or the pseudogene TRBV3-2) with TRBJ2-2; tentatively, D is TRBD1 (6 bases). Trimming left V 5 bases short and J 0 bases short, with 10 bases between. Germline CDR1 and CDR2: LGHDT and YNNKEL (reference sequence). The CDR3 is 15 residues long. This chain's CDR3 is CASSVWTANTGELFF. CDR3 DNA sequence: TGTGCCAGCAGCGTATGGACAGCGAACACCGGGGAGCTGTTTTTT.

V usage is TRBV4-3 and J usage is TRBJ1-2; 8 positions match TRBD1. V lost 0 bases, J lost 8 bases, and 11 bases stayed unmatched. Germline-derived CDR1 and CDR2 are LGHNA and YSLEER. This CDR3 is 16 amino acids long. Here the CDR3 DNA reads TGCGCCAGCAGCCAAGATGGGGGGCAGGGGGCGAGGGGCTACACCTTC. It specifies CASSQDGGQGARGYTF.

The chain combines TRBV30 with TRBJ1-2; 8 bases match TRBD1. The J segment lost 4 bases and the V segment lost 5 bases, leaving 12 bases of the junction unmatched. In germline, CDR1 is GTSNPN, CDR2 SVGIG (reference sequence). This CDR3 has 15 residues. CDR3 nucleotides: TGTGCCTGGGACTACCGGGACAGGAAATTCTATGGCTACACCTTC. Translated, it gives CAWDYRDRKFYGYTF.

The chain couples TRBV11-3 to TRBJ1-1; no clear D. Germline V lookup: CDR1 SGHNT, CDR2 YENEEA. V lost 1 base, J lost 2 bases, and 11 bases lay in between. The CDR3 length is 15 residues. The CDR3 sequence: CASSLVSGSNTEAFF. The CDR3 nucleotides are TGTGCCAGCAGCTTAGTAAGCGGCAGCAACACTGAAGCTTTCTTT.

The J gene is TRBJ2-3, the V gene TRBV10-1, with a tentative D call TRBD1 (5 bases). CDR1 and CDR2 (germline): WNHNN, SYGVQD (reference sequence). The CDR3 is made up of 15 amino acids. V lost 2 bases and J 2 bases, leaving 11 bases between the germline ends. CDR3 nucleotide sequence: TGCGCCAGCAGTGAGGCGAAACAGGTCACAGATACGCAGTATTTT. Its translation: CASSEAKQVTDTQYF.

Written as DNA, the CDR3 is TGTGCCAGTAGTGCAAGGGGAGGGGAGACCCAGTACTTC. Translation gives CASSARGGETQYF. The V call is TRBV19, the J call TRBJ2-5, with TRBD2 matching over 7 bases. The germline gives CDR1 LNHDA, CDR2 SQIVND (reference sequence). V was clipped by 5 bases and J by 5 bases; unmatched bases: 5. The CDR3 contains 13 residues.

The gene calls are TRBV7-2 and TRBJ2-7; D call uncertain. This CDR3 has 13 residues. Germline lookup yields CDR1 SGHTA and CDR2 FQGNSA. Between the trimmed V and J ends, which lost 2 bases and 5 bases, there was a span of 10 bases. The CDR3 is CASSLYSLDEQYF. CDR3 DNA: TGTGCCAGCAGCTTATATAGTTTAGACGAGCAGTACTTC.

This clone was counted a single time. The V call is TRBV5-1, the J call TRBJ1-5; D is possibly TRBD1 (6 bases). Trimming shortened V by 0 bases and J by 2 bases, and 12 bases separated the two germline ends. The V gene's germline CDR1 is SGHRS and CDR2 YFSETQ. There are 16 residues in the CDR3. CDR3 region: CASSLDGRGGNQPQHF. The CDR3 DNA follows: TGCGCCAGCAGCTTGGATGGCAGGGGTGGCAATCAGCCCCAGCATTTT. Full variable domain (remainder filled in from reference TRBV5-1 and TRBJ1-5): KAGVTQTPRYLIKTRGQQVTLSCSPISGHRSVSWYQQTPGQGLQFLFEYFSETQRNKGNFPGRFSGRQFSNSRSEMNVSTLELGDSALYLCASSLDGRGGNQPQHFGDGTRLSIL.

The rearrangement links TRBV5-6 to TRBJ2-1; 12 nucleotides align to TRBD2. The CDR3 is made up of 16 amino acids. Germline V gene lookup returns CDR1 SGHDT and CDR2 YYEEEE. The V gene end was trimmed by 0 bases and the J gene end by 8 bases; junction bases not matched to a gene: 6. CDR3 nucleotide sequence: TGTGCCAGCAGCTTGGTTACTAGCGGGAGGATGGATGAGCAGTTCTTC. The encoded protein is CASSLVTSGRMDEQFF. The variable domain in full, completed from reference TRBV5-6 and TRBJ2-1, reads DAGVTQSPTHLIKTRGQQVTLRCSPKSGHDTVSWYQQALGQGPQFIFQYYEEEERQRGNFPDRFSGHQFPNYSSELNVNALLLGDSALYLCASSLVTSGRMDEQFFGPGTRLTVL.

The J gene is TRBJ2-6, the V gene TRBV5-1, with D tentatively TRBD1 (5 bases). Trimming took off 0 bases at V and 2 bases at J, with 12 bases between the two ends. The CDR3 is 17 amino acids. Germline CDR1 SGHRS, CDR2 YFSETQ. In DNA, the CDR3 is TGCGCCAGCAGCTTGGGACAGACCGCTCCTGGGGCCAACGTCCTGACTTTC. It specifies CASSLGQTAPGANVLTF.

V is TRBV19 and J is TRBJ1-1, with 9 bases lining up with TRBD1. V dropped 3 bases and J dropped 5; count of bases not matched to a gene: 4. This CDR3 comprises 14 residues. Germline lookup yields CDR1 LNHDA and CDR2 SQIVND (reference sequence). This chain's CDR3 is CASSMTTGGTEAFF. Here the CDR3 DNA reads TGTGCCAGTAGTATGACGACAGGGGGAACTGAAGCTTTCTTT. The variable domain in full, with the rest retrieved from reference TRBV19 and TRBJ1-1, is DGGITQSPKYLFRKEGQNVTLSCEQNLNHDAMYWYRQDPGQGLRLIYYSQIVNDFQKGDIAEGYSVSREKKESFPLTVTSAQKNPTAFYLCASSMTTGGTEAFFGQGTRLTVV.

This rearrangement joins TRBV11-2 to TRBJ1-1; D is ambiguous. The V end lost 2 bases, the J end lost 5 bases, and 12 bases lay between the germline ends. The CDR3 contains 14 residues. The germline V gene has CDR1 SGHAT and CDR2 FQNNGV. For the CDR3, the DNA is TGTGCCAGCAGCTTAACTACCGGGGAAACTGAAGCTTTCTTT. Translated: CASSLTTGETEAFF.